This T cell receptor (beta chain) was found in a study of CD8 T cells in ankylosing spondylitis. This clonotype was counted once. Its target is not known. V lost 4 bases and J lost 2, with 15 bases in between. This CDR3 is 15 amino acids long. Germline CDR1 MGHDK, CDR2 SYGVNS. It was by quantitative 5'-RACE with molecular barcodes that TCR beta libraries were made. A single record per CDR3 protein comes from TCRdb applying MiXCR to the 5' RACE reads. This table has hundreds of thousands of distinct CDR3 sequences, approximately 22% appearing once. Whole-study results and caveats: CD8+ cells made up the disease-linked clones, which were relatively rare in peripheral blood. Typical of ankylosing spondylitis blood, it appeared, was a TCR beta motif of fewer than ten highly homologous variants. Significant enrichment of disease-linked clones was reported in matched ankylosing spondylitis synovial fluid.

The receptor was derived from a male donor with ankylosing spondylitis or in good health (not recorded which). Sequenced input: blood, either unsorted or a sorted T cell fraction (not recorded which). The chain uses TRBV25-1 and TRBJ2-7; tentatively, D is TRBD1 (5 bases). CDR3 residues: CASSATGFSTYEQYF. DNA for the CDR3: TGTGCCAGCAGTGCTACAGGATTTTCTACCTACGAGCAGTACTTC.